Listed here are 29 T cell receptor beta chains from one sample, sequenced in a study of blood T cell repertoires in COVID-19. TCRdb keeps only in-frame clones here, not all; method: immunoSEQ multiplex PCR. The repertoire holds more than 95,000 clones, with 90% as singletons. What was sequenced was peripheral blood. Receptor source: a human donor with active COVID-19. The donor label of this sample is uncertain.

This chain links TRBV5-1 with TRBJ2-3; 10 bases line up with TRBD2. The junction had 10 bases not matched to a gene; V was cut back by 4 bases and J by 5 bases. The CDR3 spans 16 residues. The germline V gene encodes CDR1 SGHRS and CDR2 YFSETQ. CDR3 in amino acids: CASSITSGAYGDTQYF. For the CDR3, the DNA is TGCGCCAGCAGCATCACTAGCGGGGCATACGGAGATACGCAGTATTTT.

Comments on this clone: Distinct nucleotide sequences in the sample also encode this CDR3. V and J are TRBV7-9 and TRBJ2-6; 9 bases fit TRBD2. Germline-derived CDR1 and CDR2 are SEHNR and FQNEAQ (reference sequence). Trimming at V came to 3 bases and at J to 4 bases, leaving 10 bases not matched to a gene. This CDR3 region has 18 residues. Here the CDR3 DNA reads TGTGCCAGCAGCTTTCGGGTCGCGGGGGGGCAAGGGGCCAACGTCCTGACTTTC. It yields the protein CASSFRVAGGQGANVLTF.

The genes are TRBV27 and TRBJ2-1, with unresolved D. Trimming left V 0 bases short and J 0 bases short, with 6 bases between. Germline assignment: CDR1 MNHEY and CDR2 SMNVEV (reference sequence). The CDR3 runs 15 residues. CDR3 sequence: CASSLSGSSYNEQFF. DNA of the CDR3: TGTGCCAGCAGTTTATCTGGTAGCTCCTACAATGAGCAGTTCTTC.

The chain combines TRBV10-2 with TRBJ1-6; 11 bases agree with TRBD1. The CDR3 sequence is 16 residues long. With 0 bases clipped from V and 7 bases from J, the junction kept 2 bases outside the gene matches. Per the germline V gene, CDR1 is WSHSY and CDR2 is SAAADI. The CDR3 region has the DNA TGCGCCAGCAGTGAGTCTGGGACAGGGGGGAATTCACCCCTCCACTTT. Translation gives CASSESGTGGNSPLHF.

This chain links TRBV7-2 with TRBJ1-3; weak D call: TRBD1 (5 bases). V lost 5 bases and J 0 bases, leaving 8 bases between the germline ends. CDR3 length: 14 amino acids. From germline, CDR1 is SGHTA and CDR2 FQGNSA. The CDR3 loop reads CASSMGLSGNTIYF. In DNA form, the CDR3 reads TGTGCCAGCAGCATGGGACTCTCTGGAAACACCATATATTTT.

This clone was recorded only once. The chain is built from TRBV5-6 and TRBJ1-1; D possibly corresponds to TRBD1 (6 bases). Germline V gene data show CDR1 as SGHDT and CDR2 as YYEEEE. Deletions cut 1 base from V and 5 bases from J, with 9 bases between. This CDR3 comprises 13 residues. The CDR3 protein is CASSLTGMTEAFF. The DNA of the CDR3 is TGTGCCAGCAGCTTGACAGGGATGACTGAAGCTTTCTTT. Looking up the rest from reference TRBV5-6 and TRBJ1-1 gives the full variable domain: DAGVTQSPTHLIKTRGQQVTLRCSPKSGHDTVSWYQQALGQGPQFIFQYYEEEERQRGNFPDRFSGHQFPNYSSELNVNALLLGDSALYLCASSLTGMTEAFFGQGTRLTVV.

The genes are TRBV21-1 and TRBJ2-7; the DNA was not used to check the table's D call, TRBD1. TRBV21-1 is annotated as a pseudogene. This CDR3 region has 15 residues. CDR3 DNA: TGTGCCAGCACCCGAAAAAGACAGATTACCTACGAGCAGTACTTC. Translation gives CASTRKRQITYEQYF.

The genes are TRBV6-6 and TRBJ2-4; 7 nucleotides line up with TRBD2. V was pared by 6 bases and J by 0 bases, with 20 bases of the junction left unmatched. Germline V gene lookup returns CDR1 MNHNY and CDR2 SVGAGI (reference sequence). This CDR3 is built from 20 residues. In DNA form, the CDR3 reads TGTGCCAGCAGCTTTTCCAACGTTTGGCCCTCGGGGGGAGCCAAAAACATTCAGTACTTC. Its translation: CASSFSNVWPSGGAKNIQYF.

This chain links TRBV28 with TRBJ2-3; 9 bases are a match to TRBD2. The CDR3 extends over 16 amino acids. Unmatched junction bases numbered 12, after V lost 3 bases and J lost 8 bases. In germline, CDR1 is MDHEN, CDR2 SYDVKM. The CDR3 DNA reads as TGTGCCAGCAGTTTGGATTGGCGGGGGGGCAGGGGTACGCAGTATTTT. Translating it yields CASSLDWRGGRGTQYF.

The V call is TRBV18, the J call TRBJ1-5, with TRBD1 as a possible D gene (6 bases). The CDR3 sequence is 14 residues long. Germline assignment: CDR1 KGHSH and CDR2 LQKENI. V was clipped by 5 bases and J by 0 bases, with 8 bases between them. The CDR3 loop is CASSDRYSNQPQHF. The CDR3 DNA reads TGTGCCAGCTCAGACAGGTATAGCAATCAGCCCCAGCATTTT.

V and J are TRBV19 and TRBJ2-1, with 8 bases identical to TRBD1. This CDR3 has 16 residues. The germline V gene encodes CDR1 LNHDA and CDR2 SQIVND (reference sequence). Unmatched junction bases numbered 9, after V lost 3 bases and J lost 5 bases. CDR3 in DNA: TGTGCCAGTAGTATCCTAGGCAGGGGGCTAGACAATGAGCAGTTCTTC. This translates into CASSILGRGLDNEQFF.

The gene calls are TRBV7-2 and TRBJ2-5; 8 bases agree with TRBD2. The CDR3 runs 15 residues. Trimming took 5 bases from V and 3 from J; bases not matched to a gene: 8. The germline CDR1 and CDR2 sequences are SGHTA and FQGNSA. The CDR3 loop reads CASSKRPGLEETQYF. The CDR3 bases are TGTGCCAGCAGCAAGAGACCGGGACTAGAAGAGACCCAGTACTTC.

This chain uses TRBV9 with TRBJ2-5; possibly TRBD2 for D (6 bases). Germline-derived CDR1 and CDR2 are SGDLS and YYNGEE. Trimming stripped 0 bases from V and 3 bases from J, with 9 bases between. The CDR3 is 14 residues long. The DNA of the CDR3 is TGTGCCAGCAGCGTAGCTGGAGGGGAAGAGACCCAGTACTTC. Protein product: CASSVAGGEETQYF. The entire variable domain, with the rest obtained from reference TRBV9 and TRBJ2-5, is as follows: DSGVTQTPKHLITATGQRVTLRCSPRSGDLSVYWYQQSLDQGLQFLIQYYNGEERAKGNILERFSAQQFPDLHSELNLSSLELGDSALYFCASSVAGGEETQYFGPGTRLLVL.

J is TRBJ1-6 and V is TRBV7-9, with D unresolved. Trimming left V 5 bases short and J 8 bases short, with 16 bases between. Germline V gives CDR1 SEHNR, CDR2 FQNEAQ (reference sequence). This CDR3 is 15 amino acids long. Here the CDR3 DNA reads TGTGCCAGCAGCGACGTAAGACACTTTTATTCACCCCTCCACTTT. Translation gives CASSDVRHFYSPLHF.

This chain joins TRBV15 and TRBJ2-2; 14 bases line up with TRBD2. Trimming cost V 2 bases and J 3 bases; bases outside gene matches: 5. The V gene's germline CDR1 is LNHNV and CDR2 YYDKDF (reference sequence). The CDR3 contains 18 residues. The CDR3 coding sequence is TGTGCCACCAGCAGACACAGACTAGCGGGGGGGTACACCGGGGAGCTGTTTTTT. Translation gives CATSRHRLAGGYTGELFF.

The J gene is TRBJ1-2, the V gene TRBV5-1, with unresolved D. This CDR3 is 13 amino acids long. In germline, CDR1 is SGHRS, CDR2 YFSETQ. The ends were cut back, 0 bases at V and 8 bases at J, with 11 bases in the middle. The CDR3 loop is CASSLGGVGGYTF. CDR3 DNA: TGCGCCAGCAGCTTGGGAGGTGTAGGCGGCTACACCTTC.

The sample holds one count of this clone. CDR3 nucleotide sequence: TGTGCCAGTAGTTACCCAGGGGCTGGGGCCAACGTCCTGACTTTC. Translated: CASSYPGAGANVLTF. This rearrangement joins TRBV19 to TRBJ2-6, with a possible D match to TRBD1 (6 bases). CDR1 and CDR2 from the germline V gene are LNHDA and SQIVND (reference sequence). The V end lost 5 bases, the J end lost 2 bases, and 10 bases lay between the germline ends. The CDR3 spans 15 residues.

CDR3 amino acids: CAWSVLHSGANVLTF. In nucleotides, the CDR3 is TGTGCCTGGAGTGTACTTCACTCTGGGGCCAACGTCCTGACTTTC. This chain connects TRBV30 to TRBJ2-6; D is uncertain. CDR1 and CDR2 (germline): GTSNPN, SVGIG (reference sequence). The CDR3 has 15 residues. Trimming left V 0 bases short and J 0 bases short, with 6 bases between.

The rearrangement links TRBV7-3 to TRBJ1-2; TRBD1 aligns across 12 bases. This CDR3 spans 17 amino acids. Germline V gives CDR1 SGHTA, CDR2 FQGTGA. Unmatched junction bases numbered 5, after V lost 0 bases and J lost 3 bases. DNA of the CDR3: TGTGCCAGCAGCTTAACCGACGGGACAGGGGGCGACTATGGCTACACCTTC. Translated: CASSLTDGTGGDYGYTF. Full variable domain (remainder filled in from reference TRBV7-3 and TRBJ1-2): GAGVSQTPSNKVTEKGKYVELRCDPISGHTALYWYRQSLGQGPEFLIYFQGTGAADDSGLPNDRFFAVRPEGSVSTLKIQRTERGDSAVYLCASSLTDGTGGDYGYTFGSGTRLTVV.

The rearrangement uses TRBV19 and TRBJ1-5; TRBD1 matches 7 bases. The CDR3 totals 12 residues. The germline gives CDR1 LNHDA, CDR2 SQIVND (reference sequence). The CDR3, as DNA: TGTGAGGCGGGACAGACCAATCAGCCCCAGCATTTT. Encoded protein: CEAGQTNQPQHF. The full variable domain, rest sourced from reference TRBV19 and TRBJ1-5, is DGGITQSPKYLFRKEGQNVTLSCEQNLNHDAMYWYRQDPGQGLRLIYYSQIVNDFQKGDIAEGYSVSREKKESFPLTVTSAQKNPTAFYLCEAGQTNQPQHFGDGTRLSIL.

This clone was picked up a small number of times. The chain is built from TRBV4-3 and TRBJ2-1; D ambiguous. Germline V gives CDR1 LGHNA, CDR2 YSLEER. The CDR3 totals 13 residues. The V end was cut by 0 bases, the J end by 5 bases, with 5 bases between. The CDR3 region has the DNA TGCGCCAGCAGCCAAGATGGGCACAATGAGCAGTTCTTC. It specifies CASSQDGHNEQFF.

The V and J genes are TRBV5-1 and TRBJ1-6; TRBD1 might be the D (6 bases). CDR3 length: 15 residues. V was pared by 5 bases and J by 6 bases, with 15 bases between. Per the germline V gene, CDR1 is SGHRS and CDR2 is YFSETQ. The CDR3 DNA sequence: TGCGCCAGCAGTACGCAGGGGATGAGTAATTCACCCCTCCACTTT. It is translated as CASSTQGMSNSPLHF.

The chain combines TRBV7-8 with TRBJ1-2; 8 nucleotides match TRBD1. The CDR3 extends over 15 amino acids. Losses at the gene ends were 6 bases for V and 0 bases for J; bases not matched to a gene: 6. Germline CDR1 SGHVS, CDR2 FQNEAQ. CDR3 sequence: CASSTRGPTNYGYTF. As DNA, the CDR3 is TGTGCCAGCAGTACCAGGGGGCCCACTAACTATGGCTACACCTTC.

The chain links TRBV4-3 to TRBJ2-5; no clear D. Trimming pared 0 bases from V and 5 bases from J, leaving 10 bases between. Germline values: CDR1 LGHNA, CDR2 YSLEER. This CDR3 is built from 14 residues. CDR3 loop: CASSQDSRSETQYF. The DNA for the CDR3 is TGCGCCAGCAGCCAAGATTCTCGTTCCGAGACCCAGTACTTC.

J is TRBJ2-5 and V is TRBV10-3, with 10 nucleotides matching TRBD1. J gave up 2 bases and V 6 bases, and 3 bases lay outside the gene matches. This CDR3 region has 14 residues. Germline loops: CDR1 ENHRY, CDR2 SYGVKD. The CDR3 region has the DNA TGTGCCATCAGAGAGGGACAGGGGCAAGAGACCCAGTACTTC. Its protein product is CAIREGQGQETQYF.

The chain uses TRBV4-3 and TRBJ2-3; D might be TRBD1 (5 bases). There are 15 residues in the CDR3. Trimming left V 0 bases short and J 4 bases short, with 11 bases between. From germline, CDR1 is LGHNA and CDR2 YSLEER. CDR3 protein: CASSQDGQGADTQYF. CDR3 DNA: TGCGCCAGCAGCCAAGATGGGCAGGGTGCAGATACGCAGTATTTT.

This sequence joins TRBV15 and TRBJ1-1, with TRBD1 matching 9 bases. This CDR3 is built from 17 residues. Germline values: CDR1 LNHNV, CDR2 YYDKDF (reference sequence). The V and J ends lost 4 bases and 5 bases, in that order; junction bases with no gene match: 14. For the CDR3, the DNA is TGTGCCACCAGCAAAACAGGGGGCGAAGTGTGGTGGACTGAAGCTTTCTTT. The encoded protein is CATSKTGGEVWWTEAFF.

V is TRBV19 and J is TRBJ2-3, with 11 positions matching TRBD1. Germline assignment: CDR1 LNHDA and CDR2 SQIVND (reference sequence). This CDR3 is built from 15 residues. V gave up 7 bases and J gave up 4 bases; unmatched junction bases: 7. Here the CDR3 reads CASTLGQGAADTQYF. In nucleotides, the CDR3 is TGTGCCAGTACCCTAGGACAGGGGGCCGCAGATACGCAGTATTTT.

The rearrangement joins TRBV19 to TRBJ1-1, with a tentative D call TRBD1 (5 bases). Germline loops: CDR1 LNHDA, CDR2 SQIVND (reference sequence). The CDR3 totals 14 residues. Trimming took off 6 bases at V and 0 bases at J, with 11 bases between the two ends. In DNA form, the CDR3 reads TGTGCCAGTAGCACCGGGACTTTGAACACTGAAGCTTTCTTT. It yields the protein CASSTGTLNTEAFF.